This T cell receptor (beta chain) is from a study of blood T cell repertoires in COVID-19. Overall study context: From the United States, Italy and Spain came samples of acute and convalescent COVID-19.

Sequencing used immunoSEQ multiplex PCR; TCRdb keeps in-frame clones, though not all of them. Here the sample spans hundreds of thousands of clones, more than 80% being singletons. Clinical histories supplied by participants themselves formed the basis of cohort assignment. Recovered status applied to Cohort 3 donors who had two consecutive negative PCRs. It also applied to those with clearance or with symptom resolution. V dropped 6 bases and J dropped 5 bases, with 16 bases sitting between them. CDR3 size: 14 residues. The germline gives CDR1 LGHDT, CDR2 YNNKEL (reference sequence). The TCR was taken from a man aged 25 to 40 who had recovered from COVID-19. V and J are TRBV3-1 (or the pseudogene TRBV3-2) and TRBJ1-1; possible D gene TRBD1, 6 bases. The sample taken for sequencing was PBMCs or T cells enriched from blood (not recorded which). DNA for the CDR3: TGTGCCAGCAGGATTCAGGGGCTGGGGACTGAAGCTTTCTTT. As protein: CASRIQGLGTEAFF.